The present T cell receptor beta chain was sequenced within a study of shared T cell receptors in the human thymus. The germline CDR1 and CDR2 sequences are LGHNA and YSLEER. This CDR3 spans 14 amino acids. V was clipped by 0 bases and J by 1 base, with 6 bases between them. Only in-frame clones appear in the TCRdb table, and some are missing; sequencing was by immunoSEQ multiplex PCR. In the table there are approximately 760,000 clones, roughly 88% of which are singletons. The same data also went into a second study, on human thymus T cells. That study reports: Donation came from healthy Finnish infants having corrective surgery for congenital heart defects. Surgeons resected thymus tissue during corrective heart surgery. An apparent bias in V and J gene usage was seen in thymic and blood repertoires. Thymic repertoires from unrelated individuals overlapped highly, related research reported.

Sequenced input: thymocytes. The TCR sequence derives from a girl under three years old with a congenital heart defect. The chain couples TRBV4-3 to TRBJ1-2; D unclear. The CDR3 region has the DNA TGCGCCAGCAGCCAAGAAGGAGATAACTATGGCTACACCTTC. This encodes CASSQEGDNYGYTF.